This entry lists 28 T cell receptor beta chains sequenced from one sample in a study of OX40 agonist ivuxolimab in advanced cancers. The data were produced by immunoSEQ multiplex PCR, yet TCRdb's version contains in-frame clones alone and is incomplete. The sample shows 17,000 or so clones, 65% to 80% of them seen only once. Sequenced material: CD4+ or CD8+ T cells sorted from blood, taken in a trial of the OX40 agonist ivuxolimab. The receptors were gathered from an adult with an advanced solid tumor such as melanoma, head and neck, liver or kidney cancer.

Relative to its sample, this clone is medium-sized (0.01 to 0.1%). V and J are TRBV7-9 and TRBJ1-2; TRBD1 aligns across 8 bases. This CDR3 region has 18 residues. Germline V gives CDR1 SEHNR, CDR2 FQNEAQ (reference sequence). V was clipped by 4 bases and J by 3 bases; unmatched bases: 16. CDR3 bases: TGTGCCAGCAGCTCGCAGGGGGCGCACGGGCCTATAGACTATGGCTACACCTTC. It yields the protein CASSSQGAHGPIDYGYTF.

The gene calls are TRBV27 and TRBJ1-2, with D perhaps matching TRBD1 (6 bases). Germline values: CDR1 MNHEY, CDR2 SMNVEV (reference sequence). Trimming took off 5 bases at V and 4 bases at J, with 14 bases between the two ends. This CDR3 is built from 14 residues. CDR3 in DNA: TGTGCCAGCAGTCCGATCTCAGGGGTCTATGGCTACACCTTC. Protein: CASSPISGVYGYTF.

The chain has TRBV5-1 and TRBJ2-5; 11 nucleotides agree with TRBD1. CDR1 and CDR2 from the germline V gene are SGHRS and YFSETQ. V shed 4 bases and J 4 bases; nucleotides not matched to a gene: 6. The CDR3 length is 15 residues. CDR3 sequence reads: CASSAWTGGAETQYF. The DNA for the CDR3 is TGCGCCAGCAGCGCCTGGACAGGGGGCGCAGAGACCCAGTACTTC.

The V and J genes are TRBV6-4 and TRBJ1-4; the D is unclear. V lost 4 bases to trimming and J lost 7 bases, with 16 bases between them. Germline-derived CDR1 and CDR2 are MRHNA and SNTAGT. This CDR3 spans 15 amino acids. The CDR3 protein is CASSGPDEGSEKLFF. The DNA for the CDR3 is TGTGCCAGCAGTGGCCCCGATGAGGGTAGTGAAAAACTGTTTTTT.

The chain employs TRBV13 and TRBJ2-3, with D possibly matching TRBD2 (6 bases). The germline V and J ends were trimmed by 5 bases and 0 bases, with 15 bases remaining between them. CDR3 length: 16 amino acids. Germline CDR1 PRHDT, CDR2 FYEKMQ (reference sequence). The CDR3 DNA sequence: TGTGCCAGCAGCGAATCCGGGGGACCTAGCACAGATACGCAGTATTTT. Encoded protein: CASSESGGPSTDTQYF. The variable domain in full, with the rest retrieved from reference TRBV13 and TRBJ2-3, is AAGVIQSPRHLIKEKRETATLKCYPIPRHDTVYWYQQGPGQDPQFLISFYEKMQSDKGSIPDRFSAQQFSDYHSELNMSSLELGDSALYFCASSESGGPSTDTQYFGPGTRLTVL.

The rearrangement links TRBV27 to TRBJ2-3, with TRBD2 matching over 7 bases. The trim removed 5 bases at V and 2 bases at J, leaving 10 bases unmatched. The germline V gene has CDR1 MNHEY and CDR2 SMNVEV (reference sequence). This CDR3 is 16 amino acids long. The CDR3 spells CASSEFGGSLTDTQYF. CDR3 bases: TGTGCCAGCAGTGAATTCGGCGGGAGTCTCACAGATACGCAGTATTTT.

The J gene is TRBJ2-7, the V gene TRBV6-6, with a weak D call TRBD2 (6 bases). CDR3 length: 12 amino acids. Trimming removed 2 bases from V and 7 bases from J, with 9 bases in between. CDR1 is MNHNY and CDR2 is SVGAGI in the germline V gene (reference sequence). The CDR3 nucleotides read TGTGCCAGCAGTTACGCGGCGGGGGAGCAGTACTTC. This codes for CASSYAAGEQYF.

The J gene is TRBJ1-5, the V gene TRBV27; the D gene is possibly TRBD1 (6 bases). The CDR3 spans 15 residues. Germline CDR1 is MNHEY and CDR2 is SMNVEV (reference sequence). Trimming stripped 4 bases from V and 2 bases from J, with 12 bases between. This CDR3 is CASSSRQAGNQPQHF. The CDR3 DNA reads TGTGCCAGCAGTTCTAGACAGGCTGGCAATCAGCCCCAGCATTTT.

V is TRBV6-1 and J is TRBJ1-1; 7 nucleotides align to TRBD1. The germline CDR1 and CDR2 sequences are MNHNS and SASEGT. CDR3 length: 16 amino acids. The ends lost 3 bases at V and 4 bases at J; junction bases unmatched: 11. CDR3 in amino acids: CASSDLGGAWVTEAFF. The CDR3 bases are TGTGCCAGCAGTGATTTAGGGGGCGCTTGGGTCACTGAAGCTTTCTTT.

The chain has TRBV30 and TRBJ1-3; D gene unclear. Germline values: CDR1 GTSNPN, CDR2 SVGIG (reference sequence). Trimming cost V 3 bases and J 3 bases, with 12 bases left between them. There are 14 residues in the CDR3. In DNA form, the CDR3 reads TGTGCCTGGAGGGACCGACTTCTTGGAAACACCATATATTTT. This sequence encodes CAWRDRLLGNTIYF. The entire variable domain, with the rest obtained from reference TRBV30 and TRBJ1-3, is as follows: SQTIHQWPATLVQPVGSPLSLECTVEGTSNPNLYWYRQAAGRGLQLLFYSVGIGQISSEVPQNLSASRPQDRQFILSSKKLLLSDSGFYLCAWRDRLLGNTIYFGEGSWLTVV.

This chain connects TRBV5-6 to TRBJ1-2, with 9 bases aligning to TRBD1. The CDR3 has 15 amino acids. Germline assignment: CDR1 SGHDT and CDR2 YYEEEE. V trimming: 3 bases; J trimming: 3 bases; junction bases outside the gene matches: 6. As DNA, the CDR3 is TGTGCCAGCAGCTCGACGGGACAGGGATACTATGGCTACACCTTC. Translation gives CASSSTGQGYYGYTF.

As to this clone: This specimen includes other DNA sequences encoding the same CDR3. The rearrangement links TRBV7-3 to TRBJ2-1; D tentatively fits TRBD1 or TRBD2 (5 bases each). In germline, CDR1 is SGHTA, CDR2 FQGTGA. V lost 0 bases and J lost 7, with 7 bases in between. The CDR3 contains 13 residues. CDR3 DNA sequence: TGTGCCAGCAGCTTAACGGGGGTTAATGAGCAGTTCTTC. Its translation is CASSLTGVNEQFF.

The chain uses TRBV9 and TRBJ2-3, with D unclear. Germline lookup yields CDR1 SGDLS and CDR2 YYNGEE. Trimming stripped 0 bases from V and 2 bases from J, with 10 bases between. The CDR3 is 15 residues long. CDR3 DNA: TGTGCCAGCAGCGTAGGGTCCGCAAACACAGATACGCAGTATTTT. This gives the protein CASSVGSANTDTQYF.

This clone appeared a few times. The chain uses TRBV9 and TRBJ1-2; D perhaps matches TRBD1 (5 bases). The CDR3 totals 15 residues. Germline V gene lookup returns CDR1 SGDLS and CDR2 YYNGEE. V lost 5 bases to trimming and J lost 3 bases, with 17 bases between them. CDR3: CASRITGFGDYGYTF. The CDR3 DNA sequence: TGTGCCAGCAGGATTACAGGCTTCGGGGACTATGGCTACACCTTC.

The rearrangement joins TRBV4-1 to TRBJ2-7; TRBD2 matches at 10 bases. The J segment lost 1 base and the V segment lost 2 bases, leaving 2 bases of the junction unmatched. CDR3 size: 15 residues. Germline values: CDR1 MGHRA, CDR2 YSYEKL. The CDR3 spells CASSQLAGASYEQYF. CDR3 bases: TGCGCCAGCAGCCAACTAGCGGGAGCGTCCTACGAGCAGTACTTC.

This clone has more than one count but fewer than ten. The chain couples TRBV10-3 to TRBJ1-1, with a weak D call TRBD1 (5 bases). CDR3 length: 14 amino acids. Germline CDR1 reads ENHRY; CDR2 reads SYGVKD. CDR3 nucleotide sequence: TGTGCAACCGCTAGGGGCGGCGGGGTCACTGAAGCTTTCTTT. Translation: CATARGGGVTEAFF.

This clone was found a few times. This chain uses TRBV11-1 with TRBJ1-1; D remains unclear. Trimming shortened V by 5 bases and J by 4 bases, and 11 bases separated the two germline ends. The germline gives CDR1 SGHAT, CDR2 FQDESV (reference sequence). There are 13 residues in the CDR3. The CDR3 region is CASSLWTGTEAFF. The CDR3, as DNA: TGTGCCAGCAGCCTATGGACGGGCACTGAAGCTTTCTTT.

This clone came up a few times. The chain uses TRBV6-1 and TRBJ1-2; D is undetermined. Germline assignment: CDR1 MNHNS and CDR2 SASEGT. The V and J ends lost 1 base and 0 bases respectively, with 9 bases between them. The CDR3 extends over 15 amino acids. The DNA of the CDR3 is TGTGCCAGCAGTGAAGGGTCAGGCGCTAACTATGGCTACACCTTC. Its translation: CASSEGSGANYGYTF.

This clone has only a few counts. This rearrangement joins TRBV7-2 to TRBJ2-7, with a tentative D call TRBD2 (6 bases). Germline CDR1 SGHTA, CDR2 FQGNSA. This CDR3 contains 15 residues. V was shortened by 1 base and J by 2 bases, with 12 bases between the two germline ends. The CDR3 DNA sequence: TGTGCCAGCAGCTTAGACGGTAGCGGTGCCTACGAGCAGTACTTC. Translated, it gives CASSLDGSGAYEQYF.

The genes are TRBV30 and TRBJ2-2; D not certain. V lost 1 base to trimming and J lost 6 bases, with 12 bases between them. The V gene's germline CDR1 is GTSNPN and CDR2 SVGIG (reference sequence). The CDR3 is made up of 14 amino acids. The CDR3: CAWSGDSAAGELFF. The CDR3 DNA reads as TGTGCCTGGAGTGGAGATTCCGCGGCCGGGGAGCTGTTTTTT.

The sample holds one count of this clone. The chain joins TRBV4-3 to TRBJ2-7, with D unclear. The CDR3 runs 15 residues. In germline, CDR1 is LGHNA, CDR2 YSLEER. Trimming removed 1 base at V and 0 bases at J, with 10 bases between. The CDR3 spells CASSQGRYNSYEQYF. CDR3 nucleotide sequence: TGCGCCAGCAGCCAAGGGCGCTACAACTCCTACGAGCAGTACTTC.

The V call is TRBV5-4, the J call TRBJ1-1; D not certain. The CDR3 is 11 amino acids. Trimming removed 0 bases at V and 6 bases at J, with 3 bases between. Germline CDR1 reads SGHNT; CDR2 reads YYREEE (reference sequence). This CDR3 is CASSLEAEAFF. The CDR3 bases are TGTGCCAGCAGCTTGGAGGCTGAAGCTTTCTTT.

This clone was detected a few times. This rearrangement joins TRBV1 to TRBJ2-5; whether TRBD2, the table's D call, matches the DNA was not checked. TRBV1 is an annotated pseudogene. This CDR3 spans 14 amino acids. CDR3 in DNA: TGCACCAGCAGCCGAAGAGCGGGAGAAGAGACCCAGTACTTC. Its protein is CTSSRRAGEETQYF.

The rearrangement links TRBV7-9 to TRBJ2-2; D might be TRBD1 or TRBD2, each matching 6 bases. The CDR3 has 16 residues. Germline V lookup: CDR1 SEHNR, CDR2 FQNEAQ (reference sequence). With 5 bases removed from V and 7 bases from J, the gap between germline ends came to 20 bases. The chain's CDR3 is CASSRGGPGPNGELFF. DNA for the CDR3: TGTGCCAGCAGCCGTGGGGGGCCCGGTCCGAACGGGGAGCTGTTTTTT.

The V call is TRBV5-6, the J call TRBJ2-1; no clear D gene. The V and J ends lost 2 bases and 2 bases respectively, with 5 bases between them. The germline gives CDR1 SGHDT, CDR2 YYEEEE. The CDR3 is made up of 13 amino acids. The CDR3 DNA sequence: TGTGCCAGCAGCTTCGATACCTACAATGAGCAGTTCTTC. This gives the protein CASSFDTYNEQFF.

The chain links TRBV7-9 to TRBJ1-3; D is unresolved. The CDR3 extends over 15 amino acids. The V gene lost 5 bases and the J gene lost 0 bases, with 11 bases spanning the gap. Per the germline V gene, CDR1 is SEHNR and CDR2 is FQNEAQ (reference sequence). The CDR3 DNA reads as TGTGCCAGCAGCGTAGATGGAAACTCTGGAAACACCATATATTTT. Residues: CASSVDGNSGNTIYF.

As DNA, the CDR3 is TGTGCCAGCAGCTTACCGGGAGGGGGGCACGAGCAGTACTTC. It specifies CASSLPGGGHEQYF. V and J are TRBV11-3 and TRBJ2-7, with TRBD2 matching over 8 bases. This CDR3 spans 14 amino acids. The germline gives CDR1 SGHNT, CDR2 YENEEA. Trimming took 2 bases from V and 5 from J; bases not matched to a gene: 5.

This chain joins TRBV18 and TRBJ1-2, with D hard to call. Trimming took off 3 bases at V and 7 bases at J, with 15 bases between the two ends. Germline CDR1 KGHSH, CDR2 LQKENI. This CDR3 has 14 amino acids. The CDR3 protein is CASSPPQQSGGYTF. The CDR3 DNA sequence: TGTGCCAGCTCACCGCCCCAACAATCGGGTGGCTACACCTTC.